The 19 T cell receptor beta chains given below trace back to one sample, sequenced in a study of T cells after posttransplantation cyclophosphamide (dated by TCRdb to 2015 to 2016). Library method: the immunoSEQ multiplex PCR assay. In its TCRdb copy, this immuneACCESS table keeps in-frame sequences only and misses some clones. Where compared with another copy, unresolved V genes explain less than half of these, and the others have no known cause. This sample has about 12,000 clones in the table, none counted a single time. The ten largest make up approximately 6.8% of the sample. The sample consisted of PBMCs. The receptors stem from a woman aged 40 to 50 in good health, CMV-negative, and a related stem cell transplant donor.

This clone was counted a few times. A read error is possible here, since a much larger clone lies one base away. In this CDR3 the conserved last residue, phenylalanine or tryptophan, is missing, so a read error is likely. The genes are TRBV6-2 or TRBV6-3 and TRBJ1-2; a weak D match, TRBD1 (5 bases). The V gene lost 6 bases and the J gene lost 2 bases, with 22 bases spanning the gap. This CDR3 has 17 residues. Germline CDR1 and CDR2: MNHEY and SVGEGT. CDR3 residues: CASSDSLAGRVNYGYTL. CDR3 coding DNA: TGTGCCAGCAGCGATTCCCTCGCAGGGAGGGTAAACTATGGCTACACCCTC.

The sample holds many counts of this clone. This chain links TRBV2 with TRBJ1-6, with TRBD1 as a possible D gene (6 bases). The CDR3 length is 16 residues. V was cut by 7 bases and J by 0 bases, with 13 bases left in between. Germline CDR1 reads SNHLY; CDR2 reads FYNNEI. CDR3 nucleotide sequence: TGTGCCAGCAACGAGCAGGGGAGCTCCTATAATTCACCCCTCCACTTT. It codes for CASNEQGSSYNSPLHF.

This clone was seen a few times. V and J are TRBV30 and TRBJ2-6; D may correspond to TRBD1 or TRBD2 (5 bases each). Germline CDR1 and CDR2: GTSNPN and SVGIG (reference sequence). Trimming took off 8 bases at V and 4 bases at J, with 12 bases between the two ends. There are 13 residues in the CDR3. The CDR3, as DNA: TGTGCCGGGGAAGGGGAGGGGGCCAACGTCCTGACTTTC. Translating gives CAGEGEGANVLTF.

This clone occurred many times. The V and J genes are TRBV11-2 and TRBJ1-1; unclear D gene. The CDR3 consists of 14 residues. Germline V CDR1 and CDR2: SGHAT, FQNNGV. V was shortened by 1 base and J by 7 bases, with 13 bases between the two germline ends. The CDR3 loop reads CASSLGSYPVEAFF. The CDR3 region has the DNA TGTGCCAGCAGCTTAGGCAGTTACCCCGTTGAAGCTTTCTTT. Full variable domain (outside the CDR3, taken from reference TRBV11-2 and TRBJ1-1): EAGVAQSPRYKIIEKRQSVAFWCNPISGHATLYWYQQILGQGPKLLIQFQNNGVVDDSQLPKDRFSAERLKGVDSTLKIQPAKLEDSAVYLCASSLGSYPVEAFFGQGTRLTVV.

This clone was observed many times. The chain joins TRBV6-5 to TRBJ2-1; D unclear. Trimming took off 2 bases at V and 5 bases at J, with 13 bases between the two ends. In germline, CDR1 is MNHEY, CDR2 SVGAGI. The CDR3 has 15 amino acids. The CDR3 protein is CASSYVGGNHNEQFF. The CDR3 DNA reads TGTGCCAGCAGTTACGTCGGCGGTAATCACAATGAGCAGTTCTTC.

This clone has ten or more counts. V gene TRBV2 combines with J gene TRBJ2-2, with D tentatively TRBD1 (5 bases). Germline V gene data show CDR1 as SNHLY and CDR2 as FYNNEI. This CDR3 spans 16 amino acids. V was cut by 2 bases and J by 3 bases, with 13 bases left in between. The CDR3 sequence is CASSEFGQEYTGELFF. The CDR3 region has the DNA TGTGCCAGCAGTGAATTCGGACAAGAGTACACCGGGGAGCTGTTTTTT. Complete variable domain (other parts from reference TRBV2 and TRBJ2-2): EPEVTQTPSHQVTQMGQEVILRCVPISNHLYFYWYRQILGQKVEFLVSFYNNEISEKSEIFDDQFSVERPDGSNFTLKIRSTKLEDSAMYFCASSEFGQEYTGELFFGEGSRLTVL.

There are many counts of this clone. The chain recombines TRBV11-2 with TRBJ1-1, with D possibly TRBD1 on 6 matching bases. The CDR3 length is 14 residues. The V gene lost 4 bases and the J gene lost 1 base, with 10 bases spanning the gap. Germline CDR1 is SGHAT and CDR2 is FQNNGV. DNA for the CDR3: TGTGCCAGCAGCTCTTTACAGGGGAACACTGAAGCTTTCTTT. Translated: CASSSLQGNTEAFF.

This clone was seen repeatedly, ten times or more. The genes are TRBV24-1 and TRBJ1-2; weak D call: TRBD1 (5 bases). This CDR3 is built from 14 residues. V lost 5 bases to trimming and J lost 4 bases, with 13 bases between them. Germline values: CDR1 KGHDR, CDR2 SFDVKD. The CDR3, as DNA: TGTGCCACCAGTGCCGCCGACAGTCCCTATGGCTACACCTTC. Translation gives CATSAADSPYGYTF.

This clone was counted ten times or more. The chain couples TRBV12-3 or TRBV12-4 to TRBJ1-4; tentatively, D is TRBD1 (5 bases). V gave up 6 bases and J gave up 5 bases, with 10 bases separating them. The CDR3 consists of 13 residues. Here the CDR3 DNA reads TGTGCCAGCAGACTCGGGGGGAATGAAAAACTGTTTTTT. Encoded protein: CASRLGGNEKLFF.

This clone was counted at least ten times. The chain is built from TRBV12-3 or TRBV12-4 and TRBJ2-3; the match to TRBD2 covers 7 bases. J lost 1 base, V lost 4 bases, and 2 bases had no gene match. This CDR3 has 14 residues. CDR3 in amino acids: CASSSTSGTDTQYF. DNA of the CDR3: TGTGCCAGCAGTTCTACTAGCGGCACAGATACGCAGTATTTT.

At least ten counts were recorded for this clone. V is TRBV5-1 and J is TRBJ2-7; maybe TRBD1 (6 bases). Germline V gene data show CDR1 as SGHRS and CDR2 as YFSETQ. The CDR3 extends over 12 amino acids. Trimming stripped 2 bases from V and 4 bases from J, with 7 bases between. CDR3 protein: CASSLQGYEQYF. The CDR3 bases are TGCGCCAGCAGCTTACAGGGTTACGAGCAGTACTTC. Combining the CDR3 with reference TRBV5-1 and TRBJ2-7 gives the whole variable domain KAGVTQTPRYLIKTRGQQVTLSCSPISGHRSVSWYQQTPGQGLQFLFEYFSETQRNKGNFPGRFSGRQFSNSRSEMNVSTLELGDSALYLCASSLQGYEQYFGPGTRLTVT.

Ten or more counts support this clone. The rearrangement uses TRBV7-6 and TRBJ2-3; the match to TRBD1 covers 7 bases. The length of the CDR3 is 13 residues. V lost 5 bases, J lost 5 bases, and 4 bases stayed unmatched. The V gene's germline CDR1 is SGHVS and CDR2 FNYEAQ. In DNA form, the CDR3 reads TGTGCCAGCAGCGGCCGACAGGGAGATACGCAGTATTTT. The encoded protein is CASSGRQGDTQYF.

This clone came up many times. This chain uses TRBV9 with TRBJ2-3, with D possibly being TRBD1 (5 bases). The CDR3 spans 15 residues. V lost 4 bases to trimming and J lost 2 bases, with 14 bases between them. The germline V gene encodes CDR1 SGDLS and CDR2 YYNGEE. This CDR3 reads CASSTRQFSTDTQYF. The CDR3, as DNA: TGTGCCAGCAGCACACGACAGTTTTCCACAGATACGCAGTATTTT.

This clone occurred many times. CDR3 residues: CASSYLSGGQEGYTF. CDR3 DNA sequence: TGCGCCAGCAGTTATCTCTCGGGGGGCCAAGAGGGCTACACCTTC. The chain employs TRBV5-1 and TRBJ1-2, with D perhaps matching TRBD1 (6 bases). This CDR3 comprises 15 residues. Germline V gene sequence: CDR1 SGHRS, CDR2 YFSETQ. Trimming stripped 5 bases from V and 8 bases from J, with 22 bases between.

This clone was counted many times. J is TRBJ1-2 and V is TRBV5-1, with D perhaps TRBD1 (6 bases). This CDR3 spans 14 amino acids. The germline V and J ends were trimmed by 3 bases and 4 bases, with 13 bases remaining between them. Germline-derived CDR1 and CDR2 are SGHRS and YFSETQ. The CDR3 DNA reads TGCGCCAGCAGCTCTGGGGGCCGGGCCTATGGCTACACCTTC. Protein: CASSSGGRAYGYTF.

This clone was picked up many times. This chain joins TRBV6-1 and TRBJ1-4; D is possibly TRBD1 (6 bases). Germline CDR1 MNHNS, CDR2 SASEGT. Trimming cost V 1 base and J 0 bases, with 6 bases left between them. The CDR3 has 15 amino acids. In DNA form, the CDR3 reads TGTGCCAGCAGTGAAGACAGGGCAACTAATGAAAAACTGTTTTTT. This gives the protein CASSEDRATNEKLFF.

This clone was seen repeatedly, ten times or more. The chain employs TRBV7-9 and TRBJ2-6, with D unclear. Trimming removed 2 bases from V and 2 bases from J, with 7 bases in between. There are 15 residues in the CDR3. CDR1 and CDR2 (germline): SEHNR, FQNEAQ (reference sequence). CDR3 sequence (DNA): TGTGCCAGCAGCTTAAGAGAGCCTGGGGCCAACGTCCTGACTTTC. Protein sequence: CASSLREPGANVLTF.

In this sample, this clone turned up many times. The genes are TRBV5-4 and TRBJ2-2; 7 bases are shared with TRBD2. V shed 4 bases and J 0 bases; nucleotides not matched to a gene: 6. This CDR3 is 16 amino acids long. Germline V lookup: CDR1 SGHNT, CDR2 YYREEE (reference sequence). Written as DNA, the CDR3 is TGTGCCAGCAGCCCCCAGCGGGGATCGAACACCGGGGAGCTGTTTTTT. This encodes CASSPQRGSNTGELFF.

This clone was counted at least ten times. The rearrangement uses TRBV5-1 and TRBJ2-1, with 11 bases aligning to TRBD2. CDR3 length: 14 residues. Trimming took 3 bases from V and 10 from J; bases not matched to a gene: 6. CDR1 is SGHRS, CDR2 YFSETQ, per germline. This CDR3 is CASSSLAGEGEQFF. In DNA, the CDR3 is TGCGCCAGCAGCTCACTAGCGGGAGAAGGCGAGCAGTTCTTC. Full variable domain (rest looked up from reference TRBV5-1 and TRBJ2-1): KAGVTQTPRYLIKTRGQQVTLSCSPISGHRSVSWYQQTPGQGLQFLFEYFSETQRNKGNFPGRFSGRQFSNSRSEMNVSTLELGDSALYLCASSSLAGEGEQFFGPGTRLTVL.